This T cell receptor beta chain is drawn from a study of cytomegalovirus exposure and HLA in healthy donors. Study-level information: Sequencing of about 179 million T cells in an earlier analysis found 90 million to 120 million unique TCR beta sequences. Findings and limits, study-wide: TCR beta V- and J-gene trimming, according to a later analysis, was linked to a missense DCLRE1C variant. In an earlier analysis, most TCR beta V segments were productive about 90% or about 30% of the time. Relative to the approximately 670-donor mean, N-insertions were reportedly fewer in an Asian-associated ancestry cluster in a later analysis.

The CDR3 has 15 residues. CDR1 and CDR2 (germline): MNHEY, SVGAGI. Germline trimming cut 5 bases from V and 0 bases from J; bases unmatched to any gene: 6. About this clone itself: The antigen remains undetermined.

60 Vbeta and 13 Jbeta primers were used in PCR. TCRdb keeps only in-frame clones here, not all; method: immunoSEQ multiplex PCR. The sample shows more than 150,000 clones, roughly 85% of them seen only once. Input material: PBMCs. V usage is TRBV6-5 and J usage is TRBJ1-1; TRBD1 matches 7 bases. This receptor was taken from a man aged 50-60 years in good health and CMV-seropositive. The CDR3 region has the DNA TGTGCCAGCAGTCGGGACAGATCTATGAACACTGAAGCTTTCTTT. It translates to CASSRDRSMNTEAFF.